Sequencing of this TCR beta chain was carried out in a study of OX40 agonist ivuxolimab in advanced cancers. To note about this clone: Its antigen remains unknown.

Profiling relied on immunoSEQ multiplex PCR, and the TCRdb table lists in-frame clones only, not all of them. The sample holds around 70,000 clones, around 83% seen once. Study-wide findings and caveats: Average numbers of expanded clones were greater in CD8+ T cells than in CD4+.

Trimming cost V 7 bases and J 5 bases, with 8 bases left between them. This CDR3 spans 11 amino acids. The germline CDR1 and CDR2 sequences are MNHEY and SVGAGI. Sequences were derived from CD4+ or CD8+ T cells sorted from blood, sampled in a trial of the OX40 agonist ivuxolimab. This TCR derives from an adult with an advanced solid tumor such as melanoma, head and neck, liver or kidney cancer. This chain uses TRBV6-5 with TRBJ1-1; D possibly corresponds to TRBD1 (6 bases). The DNA of the CDR3 is TGTGCCAGCAAAGGGGGTACTGAAGCTTTCTTT. Translated, it gives CASKGGTEAFF.